The rows below give T cell receptor beta chains drawn from one sample of a study of blood T cell repertoires in COVID-19. TCRdb keeps only in-frame clones here, not all; method: immunoSEQ multiplex PCR. The sample records approximately 300,000 clones, 75% to 90% being singletons. The material sequenced was PBMCs or T cells enriched from blood (not recorded which). Receptors were obtained from a man aged 60 to 69 who had recovered from COVID-19. Each CDR3 is given with its conserved first and last residue. Each record gives: J gene, clone size, V gene, D gene, CDR3 DNA, CDR3 protein. D genes are given only for firm matches. The size entry is marked missing in some rows and otherwise reads once, few, many or a size class.

TRBJ2-2 - TRBV7-3 TRBD2 TGTGCCAGCAGCCTCATCTCGGGAGGCACCGGGGAGCTGTTTTTT CASSLISGGTGELFF
TRBJ2-1 few TRBV7-3 TRBD2 TGTGCCAGCAGCCCACCCCCCGGGACTAGCGGGATTTACAATGAGCAGTTCTTC CASSPPPGTSGIYNEQFF
TRBJ1-1 - TRBV7-9 - TGTGCCAGCAGCTTAAGACAGAACACTGAAGCTTTCTTT CASSLRQNTEAFF
TRBJ1-5 - TRBV18 - TGTGCCAGCTCACCATATAGCAATCAGCCCCAGCATTTT CASSPYSNQPQHF
TRBJ2-3 - TRBV9 - TGTGCCAGCAGCGTAGAGGTAGCCCCCCCAGATACGCAGTATTTT CASSVEVAPPDTQYF
TRBJ1-6 - TRBV5-6 TRBD1 TGTGCCAGCAGCCAAGGGACAGTGAGCTCCTATAATTCACCCCTCCACTTT CASSQGTVSSYNSPLHF
TRBJ1-3 - TRBV7-2 - TGTGCCAGCAGCTTAGTAGGCGGGTCTGGAAACACCATATATTTT CASSLVGGSGNTIYF
TRBJ1-2 - TRBV4-3 - TGCGCCAGCAGTCAAACAGACCACAAGGCCTATGGCTACACCTTC CASSQTDHKAYGYTF
TRBJ1-6 - TRBV5-6 TRBD1 TGTGCCAGCAGGGACAGGGGTTATAATTCACCCCTCCACTTT CASRDRGYNSPLHF
TRBJ2-3 once TRBV5-1 - TGCGCCAGCAGCCCGTTGACGGGAAACACAGATACGCAGTATTTT CASSPLTGNTDTQYF
TRBJ2-7 - TRBV6-2/TRBV6-3 TRBD2 TGTGCCAGCAGTCAACCGGGACTAGCGTATTCCTACGAGCAGTACTTC CASSQPGLAYSYEQYF
TRBJ2-7 - TRBV11-1 - TGTGCCAGCAGCCACGTCCCGGACAGAGTGGAGCAGTACTTC CASSHVPDRVEQYF
TRBJ2-7 - TRBV9 - TGTGCCAGCCCCACTATACACGGGGGGCCCTCCTACGAGCAGTACTTC CASPTIHGGPSYEQYF
TRBJ1-4 - TRBV10-3 - TGTGCCATCAGTGAAAATGGACTGGCTAATGAAAAACTGTTTTTT CAISENGLANEKLFF
TRBJ1-2 - TRBV5-1 - TGCGCCAGCACTATTTCCCGGTCGTCAAACTATGGCTACACCTTC CASTISRSSNYGYTF
TRBJ2-2 - TRBV12-5 TRBD1 TGTGCTAGTGGTTTGGTACTAGGGGACAGGGTCACCGGGGAGCTGTTTTTT CASGLVLGDRVTGELFF
TRBJ1-4 - TRBV28 TRBD1 TGTGCCAGCAGTTTCTGGACAGGGGGGCCTAATAATGAAAAACTGTTTTTT CASSFWTGGPNNEKLFF
TRBJ2-1 many TRBV19 TRBD2 TGTGCCAGGAGTATCGGGCGGGAGAGACTACACTGGCAGTTCTTC CARSIGRERLHWQFF
TRBJ2-6 - TRBV7-9 - TGTGCCAGCAGCTTTGGGCCCTCGGGGGCCAACGTCCTGACTTTC CASSFGPSGANVLTF
TRBJ2-6 - TRBV7-6 TRBD1 TGTGCCAGCAGCTCCGGACAGGGGAGCTCTGGGGCCAACGTCCTGACTTTC CASSSGQGSSGANVLTF
TRBJ1-2 - TRBV28 TRBD1 TGTGCCAGCAGAGAGGGGGCTTATGGCTACACCTTC CASREGAYGYTF
TRBJ1-3 - TRBV6-5 - TGTGCCAGTTTTCAGCGGTCTGGGTGGGGAAACACCATATATTTT CASFQRSGWGNTIYF
TRBJ2-2 - TRBV5-1 - TGCGCCAGCAGCTTGTCCCAGGGGCGGTATACCGGGGAGCTGTTTTTT CASSLSQGRYTGELFF
TRBJ2-1 - TRBV20-1 - TGCAGTGCCAGTCGGGTTCCGGGTAGCAATGAGCAGTTCTTC CSASRVPGSNEQFF
TRBJ1-3 - TRBV5-8 - TGTGCCAGCAGTCTCCTTAACGGGGGCACCATATATTTT CASSLLNGGTIYF
TRBJ1-2 - TRBV10-2 TRBD1 TGCGCCAGCAGTGAGTCGTTAACAGGGGATAGCTACACCTTC CASSESLTGDSYTF
TRBJ2-7 - TRBV11-2 TRBD1 TGTGCCAGCAGCTATAACAGGGGGTCTTGGTACGAGCAGTACTTC CASSYNRGSWYEQYF
TRBJ2-6 - TRBV6-1 - TGTGCCAGCAGTGATTACTCTGGGGCCAACGTCCTGACTTTC CASSDYSGANVLTF
TRBJ1-1 few TRBV6-5 TRBD1 TGTGCCAGCAGTTACTCGACAGGGGCCGGTGGAGCTTTCTTT CASSYSTGAGGAFF
TRBJ2-5 - TRBV3-1/TRBV3-2 - TGTGCCAGCAGCCAAGAAGGCAGCCGCGGGGAGACCCAGTACTTC CASSQEGSRGETQYF
TRBJ1-1 - TRBV6-2/TRBV6-3 - TGTGCCAGCAGTTACGAGGGGGACACTGAAGCTTTCTTT CASSYEGDTEAFF
TRBJ2-5 once TRBV28 - TGTGCCAGCAGTTCCTACCAAGAGACCCAGTACTTC CASSSYQETQYF
TRBJ2-5 - TRBV19 TRBD2 TGTGCCAGTAGTATAGTGGGGGGGGAGACCCAGTACTTC CASSIVGGETQYF